This entry is about one T cell receptor beta chain. What it binds is not known. The sample comes from a study of monozygotic twins with cystic fibrosis. Across the study: With about 15 PCR cycles, barcoded libraries came from about 3 micrograms of fragmented DNA.

Germline V gives CDR1 SNHLY, CDR2 FYNNEI. After removal of 7 bases from V and 3 bases from J, the junction contained 8 bases not matched to a gene. The length of the CDR3 is 14 residues. Sequencing used immunoSEQ multiplex PCR; TCRdb keeps in-frame clones, though not all of them. The sample lists about 11,000 clones, roughly 95% occurring once. Study-level results: Monozygotic CF twin pairs shared significantly more nucleotide-identical clonotypes than unrelated CF individuals did. Low clonality (median about 0.0095) suggested a mostly naive repertoire. No link emerged between shared CDR3 counts and age, concordance or severity.

The TCR originated in a boy aged 5 to 17 with cystic fibrosis. Sequences were obtained from blood. This chain joins TRBV2 and TRBJ1-2; 7 nucleotides align to TRBD1. CDR3 amino acids: CASTPLGQYYGYTF. The CDR3 DNA is TGTGCCAGCACCCCTCTGGGACAGTACTATGGCTACACCTTC.